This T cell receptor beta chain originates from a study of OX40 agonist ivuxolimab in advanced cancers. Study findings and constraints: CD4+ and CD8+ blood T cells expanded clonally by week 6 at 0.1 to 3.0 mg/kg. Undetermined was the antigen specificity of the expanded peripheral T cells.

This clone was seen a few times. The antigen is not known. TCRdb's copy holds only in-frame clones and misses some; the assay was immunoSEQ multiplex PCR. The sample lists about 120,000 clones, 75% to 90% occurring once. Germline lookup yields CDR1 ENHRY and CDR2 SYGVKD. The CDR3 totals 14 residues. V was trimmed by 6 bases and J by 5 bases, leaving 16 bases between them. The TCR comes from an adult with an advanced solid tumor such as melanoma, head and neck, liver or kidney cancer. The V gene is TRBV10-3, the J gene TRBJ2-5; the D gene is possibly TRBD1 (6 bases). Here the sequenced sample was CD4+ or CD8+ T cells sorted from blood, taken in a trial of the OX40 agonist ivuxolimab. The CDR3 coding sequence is TGTGCCATCAGACACAGGACAGTTGACGAGACCCAGTACTTC. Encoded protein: CAIRHRTVDETQYF.